These T cell receptor beta chains were read from a single sample in a study of T cell responses to AZD1222 COVID-19 vaccine. Measured with immunoSEQ multiplex PCR; TCRdb has only the in-frame clones, and not every one. The sample shows about 120,000 clones, over 75% of them seen only once. Sample: peripheral blood, taken on day 0 of AZD1222 vaccination. The receptors come from an adult in good health. CDR3s include the opening cysteine and the closing phenylalanine or tryptophan. D genes are given only for firm matches. The size entry is marked missing in some rows and otherwise reads once, few, many or a size class.

TRBV29-1	TRBD1	TRBJ1-1	-	CSAGQGNTEAFF	TGCAGCGCGGGACAGGGAAACACTGAAGCTTTCTTT
TRBV4-1	-	TRBJ1-1	-	CASSYTDRPGAEAFF	TGCGCCAGCAGCTATACCGACAGGCCAGGGGCTGAAGCTTTCTTT
TRBV5-6	-	TRBJ2-2	-	CASSLDVSGELFF	TGTGCCAGCAGCTTGGACGTATCCGGGGAGCTGTTTTTT
TRBV7-9	-	TRBJ1-1	-	CASSLAIGGTEAFF	TGTGCCAGCAGCTTAGCGATAGGGGGAACTGAAGCTTTCTTT
TRBV18	TRBD2	TRBJ2-7	-	CASSPGSGRTYEQYF	TGTGCCAGCTCACCAGGTAGCGGGAGAACCTACGAGCAGTACTTC
TRBV20-1	-	TRBJ2-1	-	CSARWGNEQFF	TGCAGTGCTAGATGGGGCAATGAGCAGTTCTTC
TRBV7-8	-	TRBJ1-3	-	CASSLGALVGTIYF	TGTGCCAGCAGCTTAGGGGCATTGGTAGGCACCATATATTTT
TRBV6-1	-	TRBJ1-5	-	CASSEGRGGSNQPQHF	TGTGCCAGCAGTGAAGGGAGGGGAGGGAGCAATCAGCCCCAGCATTTT
TRBV18	-	TRBJ1-5	few	CASSPTGYSNQPQHF	TGTGCCAGCTCTCCCACAGGTTATAGCAATCAGCCCCAGCATTTT
TRBV9	-	TRBJ2-3	-	CASSWSISITDTQYF	TGTGCCAGCAGCTGGAGTATCTCAATCACAGATACGCAGTATTTT
TRBV10-1	-	TRBJ2-7	-	CASSEGTSSHEQYF	TGCGCCAGCAGTGAGGGGACTTCCTCCCACGAGCAGTACTTC
TRBV19	-	TRBJ1-5	-	CASRRGSYSNQPQHF	TGTGCCAGCCGAAGGGGAAGTTATAGCAATCAGCCCCAGCATTTT
TRBV20-1	-	TRBJ2-3	once	CSARELATQYF	TGCAGTGCTAGGGAACTAGCAACACAGTATTTT
TRBV10-2	TRBD1	TRBJ1-6	-	CASSEPQGASYNSPLHF	TGCGCCAGCAGTGAACCACAGGGGGCGTCCTATAATTCACCCCTCCACTTT
TRBV30	TRBD2	TRBJ2-5	-	CAWSRPGLAGAPGETQYF	TGTGCCTGGAGTCGCCCGGGACTAGCGGGGGCCCCTGGAGAGACCCAGTACTTC
TRBV5-6	TRBD1	TRBJ2-7	-	CASSPWDRVIYEQYF	TGTGCCAGCAGCCCATGGGACAGGGTAATCTACGAGCAGTACTTC
TRBV25-1	TRBD1	TRBJ1-6	-	CASSEVGTGSPLHF	TGTGCCAGCAGTGAAGTCGGGACAGGTTCACCCCTCCACTTT
TRBV5-1	-	TRBJ1-1	-	CASSLAGAVAFF	TGCGCCAGCAGCTTGGCCGGGGCCGTGGCTTTCTTT
TRBV10-1	-	TRBJ2-1	-	CATHNEQFF	TGCGCCACCCACAATGAGCAGTTCTTC
TRBV18	-	TRBJ2-7	-	CASSPERYEQYF	TGTGCCAGCTCACCAGAGAGATACGAGCAGTACTTC
TRBV7-9	-	TRBJ2-5	-	CASRSKETQYF	TGTGCCAGCAGGTCAAAAGAGACCCAGTACTTC
TRBV7-9	-	TRBJ1-5	-	CASSEAGTLYSNQPQHF	TGTGCCAGCAGCGAAGCCGGGACACTCTATAGCAATCAGCCCCAGCATTTT
TRBV6-5	-	TRBJ1-1	-	CASSYSKRSEAFF	TGTGCCAGCAGTTACTCGAAGAGGTCCGAAGCTTTCTTT
TRBV13	-	TRBJ2-7	-	CASSLEGSAKSYEQYF	TGTGCCAGCAGCTTAGAAGGCAGCGCGAAATCCTACGAGCAGTACTTC
TRBV5-1	TRBD1	TRBJ1-3	-	CASSYGGTGAPSGNTIYF	TGCGCCAGCAGCTATGGAGGAACAGGGGCACCCTCTGGAAACACCATATATTTT